Each of the 12 T cell receptor beta chains below was sequenced from the same sample in a study of cytomegalovirus exposure and HLA in healthy donors. Use of 60 Vbeta and 13 Jbeta primers characterized the PCR. Profiled with immunoSEQ multiplex PCR; TCRdb holds only in-frame clones, not every one. The sample shows 100,000 to 150,000 clones, around three quarters of them seen only once. The sample comprised PBMCs. The receptor set was obtained from a woman aged 55 to 70 in good health and CMV-seropositive.

The chain carries TRBV7-6 and TRBJ1-1; D possibly corresponds to TRBD1 (6 bases). V lost 3 bases, J lost 2 bases, and 16 bases lay in between. The CDR3 totals 16 residues. Per germline, CDR1 SGHVS and CDR2 FNYEAQ. CDR3 loop: CASSLGSGGGNTEAFF. CDR3 coding DNA: TGTGCCAGCAGCTTGGGGTCGGGAGGGGGTAACACTGAAGCTTTCTTT.

This clone was found a few times. The chain recombines TRBV5-1 with TRBJ2-7, with a possible D match to TRBD2 (7 bases). Trimming took off 2 bases at V and 7 bases at J, with 16 bases between the two ends. This CDR3 has 14 amino acids. Germline-derived CDR1 and CDR2 are SGHRS and YFSETQ. CDR3 bases: TGCGCCAGCAGCTTCGAAGGGGGGGCGCGGGAGCAGTACTTC. It translates to CASSFEGGAREQYF.

The chain links TRBV6-5 to TRBJ1-2, with 8 bases identical to TRBD1. This CDR3 spans 14 amino acids. CDR1 is MNHEY and CDR2 is SVGAGI in the germline V gene. V was clipped by 6 bases and J by 8 bases; unmatched bases: 11. The CDR3 DNA is TGTGCCAGCAGAGAAACAGGGACAGGCGAAGGCTACACCTTC. Its protein product is CASRETGTGEGYTF.

The rearrangement joins TRBV9 to TRBJ1-4, with TRBD1 as a possible D gene (5 bases). V was shortened by 1 base and J by 0 bases, with 7 bases between the two germline ends. The CDR3 has 15 amino acids. Germline V gene lookup returns CDR1 SGDLS and CDR2 YYNGEE. The CDR3 nucleotides read TGTGCCAGCAGCGTAAGGGGCGCAACTAATGAAAAACTGTTTTTT. Translated: CASSVRGATNEKLFF.

The chain employs TRBV7-6 and TRBJ1-4; D is ambiguous. The CDR3 has 14 residues. Trimming removed 5 bases from V and 7 bases from J, with 14 bases in between. Germline CDR1 reads SGHVS; CDR2 reads FNYEAQ. The CDR3 DNA follows: TGTGCCAGCAGCCGTTTCGGGAACGGTGAAAAACTGTTTTTT. Translating it yields CASSRFGNGEKLFF.

The rearrangement joins TRBV4-1 to TRBJ1-1; possible D gene TRBD1, 5 bases. Germline V lookup: CDR1 MGHRA, CDR2 YSYEKL. The CDR3 is 14 residues long. V was shortened by 4 bases and J by 5 bases, with 14 bases between the two germline ends. The CDR3 region has the DNA TGCGCCAGCAGCCCCACATCAGGGTCAACTGAAGCTTTCTTT. Protein: CASSPTSGSTEAFF.

Only one count was recorded for this clone. The chain's CDR3 is CSVGRVGYTF. The CDR3 region has the DNA TGCAGTGTGGGCAGGGTCGGCTACACCTTC. The chain couples TRBV20-1 to TRBJ1-2, with D tentatively TRBD1 (5 bases). The ends were cut back, 7 bases at V and 8 bases at J, with 11 bases in the middle. The CDR3 totals 10 residues. CDR1 and CDR2 (germline): DFQATT, SNEGSKA (reference sequence).

This rearrangement joins TRBV9 to TRBJ2-5; perhaps TRBD2 as D (6 bases). The end of the DNA aligns better with TRBJ2-7, so the J call may be wrong. Germline values: CDR1 SGDLS, CDR2 YYNGEE. The CDR3 consists of 16 residues. The CDR3 DNA reads TGTGCCAGCAGCGTAGTTACTAGCTTTCTATATAGCGAGCAGTACTTC. Translated, it gives CASSVVTSFLYSEQYF.

The chain has TRBV30 and TRBJ2-7, with 8 bases that match TRBD2. J gave up 1 base and V 2 bases, and 4 bases lay outside the gene matches. CDR1 is GTSNPN and CDR2 is SVGIG in the germline V gene (reference sequence). CDR3 length: 14 residues. CDR3: CAWSTGGSSYEQYF. The CDR3 coding sequence is TGTGCCTGGAGTACGGGGGGGTCTTCCTACGAGCAGTACTTC.

The V and J genes are TRBV7-2 and TRBJ2-2, with a weak D call TRBD2 (5 bases). CDR1 SGHTA and CDR2 FQGNSA come from the germline V gene. CDR3 size: 14 residues. V dropped 5 bases and J dropped 4 bases, with 11 bases sitting between them. The CDR3 reads CASSTGLGTGELFF. Written as DNA, the CDR3 is TGTGCCAGCAGCACTGGACTGGGCACCGGGGAGCTGTTTTTT. The whole variable domain, remainder taken from reference TRBV7-2 and TRBJ2-2, is GAGVSQSPSNKVTEKGKDVELRCDPISGHTALYWYRQSLGQGLEFLIYFQGNSAPDKSGLPSDRFSAERTGGSVSTLTIQRTQQEDSAVYLCASSTGLGTGELFFGEGSRLTVL.

This sequence joins TRBV7-3 and TRBJ1-1; D unresolved. The V and J ends lost 5 bases and 1 base respectively, with 17 bases between them. The CDR3 is 16 amino acids. Germline loops: CDR1 SGHTA, CDR2 FQGTGA. The CDR3 DNA sequence: TGTGCCAGCAGCCCCTCGCCCTTGGAGGCGAACACTGAAGCTTTCTTT. It encodes CASSPSPLEANTEAFF.

The genes are TRBV9 and TRBJ2-3, with TRBD2 matching over 10 bases. The germline V gene has CDR1 SGDLS and CDR2 YYNGEE. This CDR3 has 16 residues. V shed 4 bases and J 0 bases; nucleotides not matched to a gene: 5. CDR3 bases: TGTGCCAGCAGCCCTAGCGGGAGAGGCAGCACAGATACGCAGTATTTT. Encoded protein: CASSPSGRGSTDTQYF.